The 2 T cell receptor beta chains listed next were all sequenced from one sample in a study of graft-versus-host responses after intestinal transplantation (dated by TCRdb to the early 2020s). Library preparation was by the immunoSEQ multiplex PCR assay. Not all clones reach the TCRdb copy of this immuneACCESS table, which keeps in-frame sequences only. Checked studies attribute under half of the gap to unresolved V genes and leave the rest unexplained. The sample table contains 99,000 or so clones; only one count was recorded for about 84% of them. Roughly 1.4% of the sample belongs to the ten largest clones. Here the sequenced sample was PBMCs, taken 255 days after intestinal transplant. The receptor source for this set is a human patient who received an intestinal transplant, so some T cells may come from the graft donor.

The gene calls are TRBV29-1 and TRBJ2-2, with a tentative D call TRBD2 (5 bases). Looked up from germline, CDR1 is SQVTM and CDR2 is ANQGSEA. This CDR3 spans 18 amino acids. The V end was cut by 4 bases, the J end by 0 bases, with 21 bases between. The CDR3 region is CSVVDPEATRSNTGELFF. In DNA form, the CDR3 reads TGCAGCGTTGTTGACCCCGAGGCCACTAGATCGAACACCGGGGAGCTGTTTTTT.

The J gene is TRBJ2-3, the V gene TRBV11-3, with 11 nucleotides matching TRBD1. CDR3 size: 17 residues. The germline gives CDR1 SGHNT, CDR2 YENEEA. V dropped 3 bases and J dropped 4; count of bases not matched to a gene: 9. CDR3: CASSLGQGVIWPDTQYF. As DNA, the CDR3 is TGTGCCAGCAGCTTGGGACAGGGGGTTATTTGGCCAGATACGCAGTATTTT. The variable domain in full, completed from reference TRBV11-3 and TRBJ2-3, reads EAGVVQSPRYKIIEKKQPVAFWCNPISGHNTLYWYLQNLGQGPELLIRYENEEAVDDSQLPKDRFSAERLKGVDSTLKIQPAELGDSAVYLCASSLGQGVIWPDTQYFGPGTRLTVL.